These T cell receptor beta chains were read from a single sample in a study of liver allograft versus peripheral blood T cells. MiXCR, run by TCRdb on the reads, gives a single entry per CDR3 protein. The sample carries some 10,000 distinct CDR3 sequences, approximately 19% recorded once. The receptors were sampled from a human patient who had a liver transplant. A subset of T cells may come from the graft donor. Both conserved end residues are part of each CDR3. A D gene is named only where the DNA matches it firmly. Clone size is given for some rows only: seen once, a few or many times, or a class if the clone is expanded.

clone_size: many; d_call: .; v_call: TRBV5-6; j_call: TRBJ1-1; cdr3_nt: TGTGCCAGCAGCTTGAGGCGGAACACTGAAGCTTTCTTT; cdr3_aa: CASSLRRNTEAFF
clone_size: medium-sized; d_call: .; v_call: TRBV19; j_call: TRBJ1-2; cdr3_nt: TGTGCCAGTAGTAGGGTAAACAGGGTTTCGGGCTATGGCTACACCTTC; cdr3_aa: CASSRVNRVSGYGYTF
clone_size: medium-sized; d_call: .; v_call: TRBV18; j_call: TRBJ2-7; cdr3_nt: TGTGCCAGCTCACCGGGACCCGTGGGCGAGCAGTACTTC; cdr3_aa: CASSPGPVGEQYF
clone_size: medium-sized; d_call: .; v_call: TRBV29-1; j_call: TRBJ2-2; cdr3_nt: TGCAGCGTATACGGGGATGGCACCGGGGAGCTGTTTTTT; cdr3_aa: CSVYGDGTGELFF
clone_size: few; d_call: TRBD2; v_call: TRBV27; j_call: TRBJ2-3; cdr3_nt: TGTGCCAGCAGCCGACTAGCGGGGGGCGGGGATACGCAGTATTTT; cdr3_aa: CASSRLAGGGDTQYF
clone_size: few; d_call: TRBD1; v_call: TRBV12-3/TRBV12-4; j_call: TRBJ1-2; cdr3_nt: TGTGCCAGCATCCCTACAGGGGTTGAGCGCTATGGCTACACCTTC; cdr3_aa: CASIPTGVERYGYTF
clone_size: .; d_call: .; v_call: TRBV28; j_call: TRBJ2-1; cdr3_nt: TGTGCCAGCAGTTCACCCTCCGGGGCGAACAATGAGCAGTTCTTC; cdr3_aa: CASSSPSGANNEQFF
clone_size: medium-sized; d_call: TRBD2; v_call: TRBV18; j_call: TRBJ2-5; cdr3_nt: TGTGCCAGCTCACCCCTAGCGGGAGGCGAGACCCAGTACTTC; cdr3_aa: CASSPLAGGETQYF
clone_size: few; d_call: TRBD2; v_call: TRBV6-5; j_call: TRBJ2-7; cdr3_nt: TGTGCCAGCGCTCGACGGGGACTAGCGGGAGGGCCCGAATACGAGCAGTACTTC; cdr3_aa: CASARRGLAGGPEYEQYF
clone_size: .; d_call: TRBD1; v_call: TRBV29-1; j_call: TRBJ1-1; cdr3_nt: TGCAGCGTTGGAAGCATCATCCCGGACAGGGGCCTCGGAGCTTTCTTT; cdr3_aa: CSVGSIIPDRGLGAFF
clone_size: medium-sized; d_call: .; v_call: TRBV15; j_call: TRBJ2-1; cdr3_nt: TGTGCCACCAGCAGAGGGCCCCCTCGGCTAGCGACTGACAATGAGCAGTTCTTC; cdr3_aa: CATSRGPPRLATDNEQFF
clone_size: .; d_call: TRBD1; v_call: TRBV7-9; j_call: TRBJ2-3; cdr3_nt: TGTGCCAGCAGCCCGTACAGGGGAGACACAGATACGCAGTATTTT; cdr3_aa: CASSPYRGDTDTQYF
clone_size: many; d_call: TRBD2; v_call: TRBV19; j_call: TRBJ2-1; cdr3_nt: TGTGCCAGTAGTATGGGGACTAGGGGCAATGAGCAGTTCTTC; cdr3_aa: CASSMGTRGNEQFF
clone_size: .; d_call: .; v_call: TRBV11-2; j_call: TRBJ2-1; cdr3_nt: TGTGCCAGCAGCTTAGATCAGCTTGTAGAGCAGTTCTTC; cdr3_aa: CASSLDQLVEQFF
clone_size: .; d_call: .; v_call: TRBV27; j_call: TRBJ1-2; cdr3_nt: TGTGCCAGCAGTTTGGAGGGGGAGGGTTCGTGGTATGGCTACACCTTC; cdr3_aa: CASSLEGEGSWYGYTF
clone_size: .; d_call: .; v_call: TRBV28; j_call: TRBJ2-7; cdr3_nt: TGTGCCAGCAGTTTACAGGTATCGGAGCAGTACTTC; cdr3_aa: CASSLQVSEQYF
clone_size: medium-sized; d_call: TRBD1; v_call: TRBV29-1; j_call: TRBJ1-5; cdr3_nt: TGCAGCGTTCAACTACAGGGGGTTGGGAATCAGCCCCAGCATTTT; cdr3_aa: CSVQLQGVGNQPQHF
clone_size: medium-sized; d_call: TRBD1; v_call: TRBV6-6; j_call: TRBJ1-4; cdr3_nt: TGTGCCAGCAGTGCCGGGACAGGTTTGGTAAAACTGTTTTTT; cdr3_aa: CASSAGTGLVKLFF
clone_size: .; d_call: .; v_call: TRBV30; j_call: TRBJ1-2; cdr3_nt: TGTGCCTGGAGTGCGCCCGGAACTAACTATGGCTACACCTTC; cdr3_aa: CAWSAPGTNYGYTF
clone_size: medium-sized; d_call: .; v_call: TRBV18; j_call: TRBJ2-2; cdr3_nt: TGTGCCAGCTCACCCTTGGAGGGCGCGAACACCGGGGAGCTGTTTTTT; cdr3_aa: CASSPLEGANTGELFF
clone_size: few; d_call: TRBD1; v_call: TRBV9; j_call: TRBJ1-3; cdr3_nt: TGTGCCAGCAGCGCCACGGGACAGGGTGGAAACACCATATATTTT; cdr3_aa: CASSATGQGGNTIYF
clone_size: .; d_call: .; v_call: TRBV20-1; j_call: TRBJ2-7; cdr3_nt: TGCAGTGCTCGGAAGGTGAGGGGCTCTATCTACGAGCAGTACTTC; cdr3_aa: CSARKVRGSIYEQYF
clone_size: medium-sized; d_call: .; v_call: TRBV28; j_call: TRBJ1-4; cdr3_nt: TGTGCCAGCAGTGTACTACAGGGAAATGAAAAACTGTTTTTT; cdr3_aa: CASSVLQGNEKLFF
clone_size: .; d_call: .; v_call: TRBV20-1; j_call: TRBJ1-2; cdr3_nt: TGCAGTGGAGTAAGCCCTAACTATGGCTACACCTTC; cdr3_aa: CSGVSPNYGYTF
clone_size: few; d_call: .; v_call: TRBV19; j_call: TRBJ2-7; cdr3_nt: TGTGCCAGTAGCAGGCGGGGAGAGGGGGCCATCTACGAGCAGTACTTC; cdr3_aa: CASSRRGEGAIYEQYF
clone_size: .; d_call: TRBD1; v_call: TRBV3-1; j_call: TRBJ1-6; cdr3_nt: TGTGCCAGCAGCCCCTGGGAGGGGGCCGTCTATAATTCACCCCTCCACTTT; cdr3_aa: CASSPWEGAVYNSPLHF
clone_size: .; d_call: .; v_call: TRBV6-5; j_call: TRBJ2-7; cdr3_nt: TGTGCCAGCAGTTATTGGTCGAAAGGACAGTCCTACGAGCAGTACTTC; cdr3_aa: CASSYWSKGQSYEQYF
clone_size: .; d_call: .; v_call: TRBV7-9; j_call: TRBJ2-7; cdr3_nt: TGTGCCAGCAGCTCGGTCGGGGGTGAGCAGTACTTC; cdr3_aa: CASSSVGGEQYF
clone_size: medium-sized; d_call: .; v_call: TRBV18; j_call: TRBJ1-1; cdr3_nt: TGTGCCAGCTCCCCCGAACGGGCGACTGAAGCTTTCTTT; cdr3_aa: CASSPERATEAFF
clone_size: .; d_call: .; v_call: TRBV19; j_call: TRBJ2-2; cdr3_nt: TGTGCCAGTATGGGGGCGGAAACCGGGGAGCTGTTTTTT; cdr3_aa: CASMGAETGELFF
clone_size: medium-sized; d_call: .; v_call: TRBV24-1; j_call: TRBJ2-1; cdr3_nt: TGTGCCACCAGTGATCCTACTAGCAGCAATGAGCAGTTCTTC; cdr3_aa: CATSDPTSSNEQFF
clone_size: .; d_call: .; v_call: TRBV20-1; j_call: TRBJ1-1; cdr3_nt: TGCAGTGCTCGAGCGATAAACCGAAACACTGAAGCTTTCTTT; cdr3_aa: CSARAINRNTEAFF
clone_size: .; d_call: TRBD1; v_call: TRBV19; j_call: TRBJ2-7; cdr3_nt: TGTGCCAGCGGACAGGGGGATGCCTACGAGCAGTACTTC; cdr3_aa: CASGQGDAYEQYF
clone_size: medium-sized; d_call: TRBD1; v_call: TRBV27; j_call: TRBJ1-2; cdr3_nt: TGTGCCAGCAGTTTAGGCGGCAGGGGGCGCGAAGGCTACACCTTC; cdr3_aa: CASSLGGRGREGYTF
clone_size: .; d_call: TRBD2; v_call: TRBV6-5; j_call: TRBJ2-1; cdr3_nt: TGTGCCAGCAGACAAACTAGCGGGCTTTACAATGAGCAGTTCTTC; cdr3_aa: CASRQTSGLYNEQFF
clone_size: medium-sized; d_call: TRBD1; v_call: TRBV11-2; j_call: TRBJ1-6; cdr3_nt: TGTGCCAGCTCTCTAGGGGGCACGGCCGCATTGGCTTCACCCCTCCACTTT; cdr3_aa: CASSLGGTAALASPLHF
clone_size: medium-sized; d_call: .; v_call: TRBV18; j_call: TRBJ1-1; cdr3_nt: TGTGCCAGCTCCGCCTCTTGGACTGAAGCTTTCTTT; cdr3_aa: CASSASWTEAFF
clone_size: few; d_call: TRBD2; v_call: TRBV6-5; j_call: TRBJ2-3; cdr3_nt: TGTGCCAGCAGACTCGGACTAGCGGGGGGGGGCACAGATACGCAGTATTTT; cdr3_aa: CASRLGLAGGGTDTQYF
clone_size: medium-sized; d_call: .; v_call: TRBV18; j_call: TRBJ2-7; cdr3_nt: TGTGCCAGCTCACCACCGGGGGCCCTTAGCTACGAGCAGTACTTC; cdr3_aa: CASSPPGALSYEQYF
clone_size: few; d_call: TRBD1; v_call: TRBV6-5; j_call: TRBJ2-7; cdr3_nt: TGTGCCAGCAGTTACTCGATAGGGGGCCGCTACGAGCAGTACTTC; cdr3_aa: CASSYSIGGRYEQYF
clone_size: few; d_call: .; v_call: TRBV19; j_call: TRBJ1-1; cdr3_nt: TGTGCCAGTAGTAGAGGGACCCAGAGGAACACTGAAGCTTTCTTT; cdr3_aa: CASSRGTQRNTEAFF
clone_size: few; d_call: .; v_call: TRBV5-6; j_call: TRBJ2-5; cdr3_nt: TGTGCCAGCAGCTTGGGTTTAGCGGCCTACCAAGAGACCCAGTACTTC; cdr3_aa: CASSLGLAAYQETQYF
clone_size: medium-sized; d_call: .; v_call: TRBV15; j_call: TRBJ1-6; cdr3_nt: TGTGCCACCAGCACCGGCTCCGGTCCTTTCAATTCACCCCTCCACTTT; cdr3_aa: CATSTGSGPFNSPLHF
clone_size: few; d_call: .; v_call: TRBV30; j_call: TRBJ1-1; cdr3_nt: TGTGCCTGGAGTGTAGGGGGATCTCAAGGGAACACTGAAGCTTTCTTT; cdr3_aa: CAWSVGGSQGNTEAFF
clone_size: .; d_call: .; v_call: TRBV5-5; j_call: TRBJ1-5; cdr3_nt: TGTGCCAGCAGTAATTTCGGCCCCCAGCATTTT; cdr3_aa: CASSNFGPQHF
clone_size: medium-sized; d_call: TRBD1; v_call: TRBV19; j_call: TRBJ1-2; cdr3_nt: TGTGCCAGTAGTAGGTTGGACAGGGAGACCTATGGCTACACCTTC; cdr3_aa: CASSRLDRETYGYTF